Presented here are 29 T cell receptor beta chains from one specimen sequenced in a study of blood T cell repertoires in COVID-19. The data were produced by immunoSEQ multiplex PCR, yet TCRdb's version contains in-frame clones alone and is incomplete. This table holds about 130,000 clones, about 89% found once. The sample taken for sequencing was peripheral blood. These receptors were obtained from a man aged 55 to 70 with COVID-19, enrolled during active disease.

The V gene is TRBV5-1, the J gene TRBJ2-7; TRBD1 might be the D (6 bases). The CDR3 runs to 14 residues. The germline CDR1 and CDR2 sequences are SGHRS and YFSETQ. V lost 1 base and J 7 bases, leaving 15 bases between the germline ends. CDR3 protein: CASSLLQGRVEQYF. CDR3 bases: TGCGCCAGCAGCTTGTTACAGGGTCGAGTAGAGCAGTACTTC.

The chain uses TRBV6-6 and TRBJ2-7, with D perhaps TRBD1 (6 bases). Germline V CDR1 and CDR2: MNHNY, SVGAGI (reference sequence). The CDR3 contains 16 residues. Trimming cost V 4 bases and J 4 bases, with 20 bases left between them. Written as DNA, the CDR3 is TGTGCCAGCAGTTCCCAGGACAGAGGGGCGGCATACGAGCAGTACTTC. Its translation: CASSSQDRGAAYEQYF.

The chain uses TRBV10-2 and TRBJ1-2, with D possibly TRBD1 on 5 matching bases. The germline V gene encodes CDR1 WSHSY and CDR2 SAAADI. The CDR3 spans 13 residues. V lost 3 bases and J lost 4, with 9 bases in between. CDR3 bases: TGCGCCAGCAGTGAAGGCGGGGGCTATGGCTACACCTTC. Residues: CASSEGGGYGYTF.

This clone was seen once. The chain recombines TRBV5-4 with TRBJ1-2, with D possibly matching TRBD1 (5 bases). Germline lookup yields CDR1 SGHNT and CDR2 YYREEE (reference sequence). Trimming removed 3 bases at V and 2 bases at J, with 11 bases between. The CDR3 extends over 14 amino acids. The chain's CDR3 is CASSSRRGNYGYTF. Written as DNA, the CDR3 is TGTGCCAGCAGCTCCAGGCGGGGGAACTATGGCTACACCTTC. The full variable domain, with the rest looked up from reference TRBV5-4 and TRBJ1-2, is ETGVTQSPTHLIKTRGQQVTLRCSSQSGHNTVSWYQQALGQGPQFIFQYYREEENGRGNFPPRFSGLQFPNYSSELNVNALELDDSALYLCASSSRRGNYGYTFGSGTRLTVV.

The chain employs TRBV4-3 and TRBJ1-2, with TRBD1 matching over 8 bases. Germline V gene data show CDR1 as LGHNA and CDR2 as YSLEER. There are 14 residues in the CDR3. The V segment lost 4 bases and the J segment 7 bases; nucleotides outside the gene matches: 8. CDR3 sequence reads: CASSPDRGLAGYTF. In DNA form, the CDR3 reads TGCGCCAGCAGCCCAGACAGGGGACTAGCTGGCTACACCTTC.

The rearrangement links TRBV18 to TRBJ2-1; 8 bases are a match to TRBD2. Germline V gene lookup returns CDR1 KGHSH and CDR2 LQKENI. The CDR3 length is 16 residues. The J segment lost 6 bases and the V segment lost 0 bases, leaving 7 bases of the junction unmatched. In DNA form, the CDR3 reads TGTGCCAGCTCACCACCAGACGGGGGGGCCCGCAATGAGCAGTTCTTC. Translation: CASSPPDGGARNEQFF.

The gene calls are TRBV5-4 and TRBJ2-1, with 8 positions matching TRBD1. CDR1 and CDR2 (germline): SGHNT, YYREEE (reference sequence). The CDR3 is made up of 15 amino acids. After removal of 4 bases from V and 0 bases from J, the junction contained 3 bases not matched to a gene. In DNA, the CDR3 is TGTGCCAGCAGCCGACAGGGGAGCTCCTACAATGAGCAGTTCTTC. Translated: CASSRQGSSYNEQFF.

This clone came up once. The chain has TRBV5-4 and TRBJ2-4; 7 nucleotides align to TRBD1. CDR3 length equals 16 residues. In germline, CDR1 is SGHNT, CDR2 YYREEE (reference sequence). V lost 1 base and J lost 2; bases outside the gene matches: 6. This CDR3 reads CASSLTHRGTKNIQYF. For the CDR3, the DNA is TGTGCCAGCAGCTTGACCCACAGGGGAACCAAAAACATTCAGTACTTC.

The chain carries TRBV5-1 and TRBJ2-7; D is uncertain. Trimming left V 3 bases short and J 2 bases short, with 9 bases between. The V gene's germline CDR1 is SGHRS and CDR2 YFSETQ. This CDR3 has 13 residues. CDR3 sequence (DNA): TGCGCCAGCAGCTCAACAGAAGCCTACGAGCAGTACTTC. It translates to CASSSTEAYEQYF.

The V call is TRBV7-2, the J call TRBJ1-6; TRBD1 matches at 8 bases. V lost 0 bases and J lost 2; bases outside the gene matches: 9. Germline V gene data show CDR1 as SGHTA and CDR2 as FQGNSA. The CDR3 consists of 19 residues. CDR3 DNA sequence: TGTGCCAGCAGCTTAGCGGACAGGGTAAGTCTCCCCTATAATTCACCCCTCCACTTT. This gives the protein CASSLADRVSLPYNSPLHF.

The chain is built from TRBV6-5 and TRBJ2-2, with D perhaps matching TRBD1 (5 bases). V gave up 1 base and J gave up 8 bases, with 17 bases separating them. This CDR3 spans 16 amino acids. Per the germline V gene, CDR1 is MNHEY and CDR2 is SVGAGI. The CDR3 DNA follows: TGTGCCAGCAGTTACTTGCGATTTAGGACAACGGGGGAGCTGTTTTTT. Its translation is CASSYLRFRTTGELFF.

The rearrangement joins TRBV27 to TRBJ1-1, with D unclear. There are 15 residues in the CDR3. V gave up 5 bases and J gave up 1 base, with 14 bases separating them. Germline V gene data show CDR1 as MNHEY and CDR2 as SMNVEV (reference sequence). The CDR3 sequence: CASSTRTSGNTEAFF. The CDR3 region has the DNA TGTGCCAGCAGTACCCGGACTTCAGGGAACACTGAAGCTTTCTTT.

The chain uses TRBV20-1 and TRBJ2-1; TRBD2 is a possible D gene (6 bases). The germline V and J ends were trimmed by 6 bases and 9 bases, with 12 bases remaining between them. CDR1 and CDR2 from the germline V gene are DFQATT and SNEGSKA (reference sequence). The CDR3 sequence is 11 residues long. CDR3 nucleotide sequence: TGCAGTGCAGTAGGAGGGGTTGAGCAGTTCTTC. It is translated as CSAVGGVEQFF.

The V and J genes are TRBV7-9 and TRBJ1-2, with D possibly TRBD1 on 5 matching bases. Germline assignment: CDR1 SEHNR and CDR2 FQNEAQ (reference sequence). The CDR3 consists of 14 residues. The germline V and J ends were trimmed by 1 base and 7 bases, with 13 bases remaining between them. CDR3 DNA sequence: TGTGCCAGCAGCTTAGAACAGCATCAGGGTGGCTACACCTTC. This translates into CASSLEQHQGGYTF.

V gene TRBV18 combines with J gene TRBJ2-7; D unclear. CDR1 is KGHSH and CDR2 is LQKENI in the germline V gene. The ends were cut back, 3 bases at V and 0 bases at J, with 9 bases in the middle. CDR3 length: 14 amino acids. CDR3 DNA: TGTGCCAGCTCACCTGTTATAGCCTCCTACGAGCAGTACTTC. Its protein product is CASSPVIASYEQYF.

In the case of this clone: This sample includes further DNA sequences coding for the same CDR3. The V and J genes are TRBV5-1 and TRBJ1-5, with TRBD1 matching over 7 bases. The CDR3 is made up of 14 amino acids. In germline, CDR1 is SGHRS, CDR2 YFSETQ. V lost 0 bases and J lost 6; bases outside the gene matches: 3. The CDR3 sequence: CASSLEQGGQPQHF. The CDR3 nucleotides are TGCGCCAGCAGCTTGGAGCAGGGGGGTCAGCCCCAGCATTTT.

The V call is TRBV5-1, the J call TRBJ1-1, with D unclear. Germline CDR1 and CDR2: SGHRS and YFSETQ. There are 14 residues in the CDR3. V was pared by 0 bases and J by 1 base, with 7 bases between. CDR3 DNA sequence: TGCGCCAGCAGCTTGGAGGCGGCGAACACTGAAGCTTTCTTT. Encoded protein: CASSLEAANTEAFF.

The chain joins TRBV6-1 to TRBJ1-2; a possible D gene is TRBD1 (5 bases). This CDR3 comprises 15 residues. V lost 2 bases and J 4 bases, leaving 14 bases between the germline ends. From germline, CDR1 is MNHNS and CDR2 SASEGT. CDR3 loop: CASSEQVTEIYGYTF. CDR3 sequence (DNA): TGTGCCAGCAGTGAACAAGTGACAGAGATCTATGGCTACACCTTC.

The V gene is TRBV7-3, the J gene TRBJ2-6, with D perhaps matching TRBD1 (5 bases). From germline, CDR1 is SGHTA and CDR2 FQGTGA. CDR3 size: 15 residues. The ends were cut back, 5 bases at V and 3 bases at J, with 11 bases in the middle. CDR3 region: CASSPGPLGANVLTF. The CDR3 coding sequence is TGTGCCAGCAGCCCAGGGCCCCTTGGGGCCAACGTCCTGACTTTC.

This chain links TRBV29-1 with TRBJ2-7; TRBD2 is a possible D gene (7 bases). This CDR3 contains 15 residues. V lost 7 bases and J 4 bases, leaving 23 bases between the germline ends. Germline loops: CDR1 SQVTM, CDR2 ANQGSEA. Here the CDR3 DNA reads TGCAGCGCCGACGGGTGGACAGCGGGGACTTACGAGCAGTACTTC. Protein product: CSADGWTAGTYEQYF.

The CDR3 region has the DNA TGTGCCAGCAGCCTACTGGGACAGGGTAACGACGAGCAGTACTTC. This codes for CASSLLGQGNDEQYF. The chain combines TRBV2 with TRBJ2-7; 9 positions match TRBD1. This CDR3 has 15 amino acids. The V gene's germline CDR1 is SNHLY and CDR2 FYNNEI. V shed 6 bases, J shed 5 bases, and the junction held 11 bases outside the gene matches.

This chain joins TRBV7-8 and TRBJ1-5; D remains unclear. Per germline, CDR1 SGHVS and CDR2 FQNEAQ. V was shortened by 0 bases and J by 3 bases, with 3 bases between the two germline ends. CDR3 length equals 13 residues. The CDR3 region has the DNA TGTGCCAGCAGCTTAGCACACAATCAGCCCCAGCATTTT. Translation: CASSLAHNQPQHF.

This chain joins TRBV7-9 and TRBJ1-1; 8 bases fit TRBD1. This CDR3 spans 12 amino acids. J was trimmed by 11 bases and V by 6 bases; bases with no gene match: 8. Germline loops: CDR1 SEHNR, CDR2 FQNEAQ (reference sequence). CDR3 loop: CASSHARGPAFF. The DNA for the CDR3 is TGTGCCAGCAGTCACGCCAGGGGGCCCGCTTTCTTT.

The chain uses TRBV6-6 and TRBJ1-5, with a weak D call TRBD1 (5 bases). V was clipped by 2 bases and J by 0 bases, with 8 bases between them. CDR3 size: 15 residues. Looked up from germline, CDR1 is MNHNY and CDR2 is SVGAGI (reference sequence). The CDR3: CASSYRQYSNQPQHF. The CDR3 nucleotides read TGTGCCAGCAGTTACAGACAGTATAGCAATCAGCCCCAGCATTTT.

This chain uses TRBV19 with TRBJ2-3, with TRBD1 matching 7 bases. CDR3 length: 14 residues. With 7 bases clipped from V and 1 base from J, the junction kept 5 bases outside the gene matches. CDR1 is LNHDA and CDR2 is SQIVND in the germline V gene (reference sequence). Here the CDR3 DNA reads TGTGCCAGTAAACAGGGGATCGGCACAGATACGCAGTATTTT. Protein: CASKQGIGTDTQYF.

This chain uses TRBV5-4 with TRBJ1-2; 8 nucleotides align to TRBD1. The CDR3 consists of 16 residues. Germline V gene sequence: CDR1 SGHNT, CDR2 YYREEE (reference sequence). Losses at the gene ends were 0 bases for V and 0 bases for J; bases not matched to a gene: 4. CDR3 residues: CASSLARQGTNYGYTF. CDR3 sequence (DNA): TGTGCCAGCAGCTTGGCCCGACAGGGGACTAACTATGGCTACACCTTC.

The CDR3 bases are TGCGCCAGCAGCTTGGGATTAGCGGGAGGGGAGACCCAGTACTTC. This encodes CASSLGLAGGETQYF. The V and J genes are TRBV5-1 and TRBJ2-5; 11 bases agree with TRBD2. The CDR3 covers 15 residues. J was trimmed by 5 bases and V by 0 bases; bases with no gene match: 3. Germline V gene lookup returns CDR1 SGHRS and CDR2 YFSETQ.

This clone was observed a single time. V usage is TRBV7-9 and J usage is TRBJ2-2; no reliable D call. V lost 1 base, J lost 1 base, and 7 bases lay in between. The CDR3 runs to 15 residues. Germline assignment: CDR1 SEHNR and CDR2 FQNEAQ (reference sequence). CDR3 bases: TGTGCCAGCAGCTTAGGCCTATTGAACACCGGGGAGCTGTTTTTT. It encodes CASSLGLLNTGELFF.

The CDR3 DNA sequence: TGCGCCAGCAGCCAAGAATTTGGGACAGCAGTTGGCTACACCTTC. Protein: CASSQEFGTAVGYTF. The chain is built from TRBV4-1 and TRBJ1-2; 7 bases are shared with TRBD1. Looked up from germline, CDR1 is MGHRA and CDR2 is YSYEKL. This CDR3 has 15 amino acids. J lost 7 bases, V lost 0 bases, and 8 bases had no gene match.